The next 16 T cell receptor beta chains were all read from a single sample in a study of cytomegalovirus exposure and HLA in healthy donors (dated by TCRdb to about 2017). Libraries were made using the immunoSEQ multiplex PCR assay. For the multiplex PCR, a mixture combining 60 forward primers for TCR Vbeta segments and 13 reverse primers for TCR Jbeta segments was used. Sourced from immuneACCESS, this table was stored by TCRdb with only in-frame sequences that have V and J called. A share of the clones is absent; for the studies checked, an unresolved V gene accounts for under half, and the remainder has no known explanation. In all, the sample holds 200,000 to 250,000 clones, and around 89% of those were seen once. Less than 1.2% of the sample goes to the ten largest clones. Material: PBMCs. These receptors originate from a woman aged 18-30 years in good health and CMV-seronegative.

CDR3 DNA: TGCGCCAGCAGCCAAAACAGGTTTTACGAGCAGTACTTC. It translates to CASSQNRFYEQYF. This rearrangement joins TRBV4-3 to TRBJ2-7; tentative D call: TRBD1 (5 bases). CDR1 LGHNA and CDR2 YSLEER come from the germline V gene. This CDR3 has 13 residues. The V gene lost 2 bases and the J gene lost 4 bases, with 9 bases spanning the gap.

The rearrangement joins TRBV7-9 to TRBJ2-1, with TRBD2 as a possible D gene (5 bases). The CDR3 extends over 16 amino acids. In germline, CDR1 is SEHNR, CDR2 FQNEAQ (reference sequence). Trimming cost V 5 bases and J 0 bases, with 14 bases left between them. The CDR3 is CASSLWLADSYNEQFF. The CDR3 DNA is TGTGCCAGCAGCCTCTGGCTAGCAGACTCCTACAATGAGCAGTTCTTC.

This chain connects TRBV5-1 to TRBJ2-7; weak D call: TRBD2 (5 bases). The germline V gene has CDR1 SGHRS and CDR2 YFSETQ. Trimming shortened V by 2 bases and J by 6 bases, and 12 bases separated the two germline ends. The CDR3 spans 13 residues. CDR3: CASSFDGLAEQYF. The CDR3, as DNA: TGCGCCAGCAGCTTTGACGGACTTGCCGAGCAGTACTTC.

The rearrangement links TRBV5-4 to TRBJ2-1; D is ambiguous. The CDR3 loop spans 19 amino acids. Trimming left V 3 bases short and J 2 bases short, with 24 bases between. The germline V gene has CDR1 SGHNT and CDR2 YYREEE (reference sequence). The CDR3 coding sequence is TGTGCCAGCAGCTCCCGACTGCGTACACTGGTCACCGCCTACAATGAGCAGTTCTTC. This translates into CASSSRLRTLVTAYNEQFF.

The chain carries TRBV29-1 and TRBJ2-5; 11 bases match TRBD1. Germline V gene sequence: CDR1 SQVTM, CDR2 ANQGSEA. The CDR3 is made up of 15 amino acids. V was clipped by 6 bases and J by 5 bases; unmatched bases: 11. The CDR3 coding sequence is TGCAGCGTGTCCGGGACAGGGGGACTCGGGGAGACCCAGTACTTC. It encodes CSVSGTGGLGETQYF.

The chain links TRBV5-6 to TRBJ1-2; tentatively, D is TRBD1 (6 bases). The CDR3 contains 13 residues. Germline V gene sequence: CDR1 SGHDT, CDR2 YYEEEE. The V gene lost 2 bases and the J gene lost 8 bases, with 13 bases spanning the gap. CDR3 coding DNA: TGTGCCAGCAGCTTCTCAGGGGCTTACGGCTACACCTTC. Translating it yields CASSFSGAYGYTF.

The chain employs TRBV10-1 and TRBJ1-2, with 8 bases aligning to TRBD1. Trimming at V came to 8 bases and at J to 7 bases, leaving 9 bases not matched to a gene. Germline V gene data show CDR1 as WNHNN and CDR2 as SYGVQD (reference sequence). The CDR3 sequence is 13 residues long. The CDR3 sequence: CASYTDRGSGYTF. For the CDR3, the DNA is TGCGCCAGCTATACCGACAGGGGAAGTGGCTACACCTTC.

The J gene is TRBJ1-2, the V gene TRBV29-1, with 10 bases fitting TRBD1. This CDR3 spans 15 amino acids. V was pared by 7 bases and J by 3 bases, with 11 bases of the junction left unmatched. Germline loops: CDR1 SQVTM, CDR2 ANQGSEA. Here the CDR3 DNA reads TGCAGCGCCGAGATATGGGGGACAGGGGACTATGGCTACACCTTC. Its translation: CSAEIWGTGDYGYTF.

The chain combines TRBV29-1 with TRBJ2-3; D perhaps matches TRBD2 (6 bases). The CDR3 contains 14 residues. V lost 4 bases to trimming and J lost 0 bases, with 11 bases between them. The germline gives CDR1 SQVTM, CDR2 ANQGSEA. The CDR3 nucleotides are TGCAGCGTTGTAGGGAGGACTAGCACAGATACGCAGTATTTT. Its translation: CSVVGRTSTDTQYF.

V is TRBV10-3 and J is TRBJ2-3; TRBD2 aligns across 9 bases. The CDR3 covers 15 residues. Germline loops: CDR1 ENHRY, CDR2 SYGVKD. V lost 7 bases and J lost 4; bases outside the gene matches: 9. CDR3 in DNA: TGTGCCATCAAAAATAGCGGGAGTATGGCAGATACGCAGTATTTT. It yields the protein CAIKNSGSMADTQYF.

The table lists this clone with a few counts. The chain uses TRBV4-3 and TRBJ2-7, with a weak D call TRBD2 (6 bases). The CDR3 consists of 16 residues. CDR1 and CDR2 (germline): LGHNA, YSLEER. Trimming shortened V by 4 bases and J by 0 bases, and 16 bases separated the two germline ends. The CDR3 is CASSPPGEEYSYEQYF. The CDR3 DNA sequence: TGCGCCAGCAGCCCTCCGGGGGAGGAGTACTCCTACGAGCAGTACTTC.

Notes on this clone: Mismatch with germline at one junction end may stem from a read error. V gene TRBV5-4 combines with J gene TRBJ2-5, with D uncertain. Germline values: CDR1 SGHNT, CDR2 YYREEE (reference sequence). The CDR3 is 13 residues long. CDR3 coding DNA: TGTGCCAGCAGGTTGGCACTCCAAGAGACCCAGTACTTC. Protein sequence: CASRLALQETQYF.

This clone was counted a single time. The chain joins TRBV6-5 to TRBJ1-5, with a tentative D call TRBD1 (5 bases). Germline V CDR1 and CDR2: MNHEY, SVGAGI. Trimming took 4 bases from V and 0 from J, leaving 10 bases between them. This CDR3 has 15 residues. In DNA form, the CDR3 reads TGTGCCAGCAGTTCTGACAGACATAGCAATCAGCCCCAGCATTTT. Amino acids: CASSSDRHSNQPQHF.

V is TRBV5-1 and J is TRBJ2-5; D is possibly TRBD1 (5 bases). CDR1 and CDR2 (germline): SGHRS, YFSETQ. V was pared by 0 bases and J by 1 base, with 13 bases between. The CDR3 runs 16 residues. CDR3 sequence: CASSLVNTGPQETQYF. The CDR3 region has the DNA TGCGCCAGCAGCTTGGTTAATACAGGACCCCAAGAGACCCAGTACTTC.

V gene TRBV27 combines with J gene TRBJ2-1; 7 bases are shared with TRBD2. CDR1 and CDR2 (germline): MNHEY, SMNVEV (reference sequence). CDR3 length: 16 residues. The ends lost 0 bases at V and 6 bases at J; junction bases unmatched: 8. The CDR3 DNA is TGTGCCAGCAGTTTATCGGGGGGAGGGTTCTCCAATGAGCAGTTCTTC. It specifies CASSLSGGGFSNEQFF.

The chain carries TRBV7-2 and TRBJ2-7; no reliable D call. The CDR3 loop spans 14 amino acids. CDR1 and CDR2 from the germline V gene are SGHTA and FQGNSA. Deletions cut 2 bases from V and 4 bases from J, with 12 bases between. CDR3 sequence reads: CASSLPISRYEQYF. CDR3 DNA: TGTGCCAGCAGCTTACCCATTTCTAGATACGAGCAGTACTTC.